This TCR beta chain was profiled in a study of blood T cells in healthy people across ages. Germline CDR1 and CDR2: DFQATT and SNEGSKA (reference sequence). The CDR3 has 14 residues. Alongside a J-beta primer mix, a sample-barcoded 5' primer served in a second PCR lasting roughly 6 to 12 cycles. Every sample returned 3 million or more CDR3-containing paired-end reads. TCRdb fed the 5' RACE reads into MiXCR, producing one record per CDR3 protein. The sample lists approximately 830,000 distinct CDR3 sequences, less than 80% occurring once. The total RNA that was extracted per sample amounted to at least 5 micrograms. This clonotype was observed a single time. A junction boundary mismatches the germline segment, possibly from a read error.

Sequences were obtained from blood. The sequence came from a man aged 30 to 45 in good health. J is TRBJ2-5 and V is TRBV20-1, with 10 bases identical to TRBD1. The CDR3 is CSASGTGVQETQDF. The DNA for the CDR3 is TGCAGTGCTAGCGGGACAGGGGTTCAAGAGACCCAGGACTTC.